Here is one T cell receptor (beta chain) with its context. The table came from immunoSEQ multiplex PCR; TCRdb's copy has only in-frame clones and leaves some out. Among 120,000 or so clones, roughly nine tenths were seen once, and the ten largest hold around 4.6%. This specimen belongs to a study of blood T cell repertoires in COVID-19. Germline V gene sequence: CDR1 LNHDA, CDR2 SQIVND (reference sequence). V shed 4 bases and J 1 base; nucleotides not matched to a gene: 1. The CDR3 is 14 amino acids. Input material: peripheral blood. The rearrangement uses TRBV19 and TRBJ1-5; TRBD1 aligns across 7 bases. This clonotype was sampled from a man aged 55 to 70 with COVID-19, enrolled during active disease. CDR3 protein: CASSKQGSNQPQHF. In nucleotides, the CDR3 is TGTGCCAGTAGTAAACAGGGGAGCAATCAGCCCCAGCATTTT.